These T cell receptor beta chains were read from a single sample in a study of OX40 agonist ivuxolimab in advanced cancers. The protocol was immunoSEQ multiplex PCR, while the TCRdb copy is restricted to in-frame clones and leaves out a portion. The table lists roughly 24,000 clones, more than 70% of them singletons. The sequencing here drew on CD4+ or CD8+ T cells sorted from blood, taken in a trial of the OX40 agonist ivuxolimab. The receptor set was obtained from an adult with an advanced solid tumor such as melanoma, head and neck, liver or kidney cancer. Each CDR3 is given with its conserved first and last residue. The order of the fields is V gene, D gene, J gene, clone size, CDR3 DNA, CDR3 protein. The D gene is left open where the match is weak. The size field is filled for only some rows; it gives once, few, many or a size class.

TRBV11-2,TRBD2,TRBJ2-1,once,TGTGCCAGCAGCCCGACTAGCGGGGGGCCGAGCTCCTACAATGAGCAGTTCTTC,CASSPTSGGPSSYNEQFF
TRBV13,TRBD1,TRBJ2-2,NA,TGTGCAACACAGGGGGCGATCGGGGAGCTGTTTTTT,CATQGAIGELFF
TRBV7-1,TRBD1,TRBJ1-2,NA,TGTGCCAGCAGGTCGGGACAGGGGGCTTTCTATGGCTACACCTTC,CASRSGQGAFYGYTF
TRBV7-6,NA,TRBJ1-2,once,TGTGCCAGCAGCCTAGGGGGGTCAGGGTCGTCCTACTATGGCTACACCTTC,CASSLGGSGSSYYGYTF
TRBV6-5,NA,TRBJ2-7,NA,TGTGCCAGCAGTTACTCTTTGTCCTACGAGCAGTACTTC,CASSYSLSYEQYF
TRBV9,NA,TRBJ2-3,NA,TGTGCCAGCAGCGTAGATGGTAGCACAGATACGCAGTATTTT,CASSVDGSTDTQYF
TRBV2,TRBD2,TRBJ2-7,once,TGTGCCAGCCAATGGGACTACTACGAGCAGTACTTC,CASQWDYYEQYF
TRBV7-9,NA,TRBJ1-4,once,TGTGCCAGCAGCCTTAGACAGGAGTTTAATGAAAAACTGTTTTTT,CASSLRQEFNEKLFF
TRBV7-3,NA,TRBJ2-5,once,TGTGCCAGCAGCTTAATATCAGGGCCACAAGAGACCCAGTACTTC,CASSLISGPQETQYF
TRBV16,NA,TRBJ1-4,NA,TGTGCCAGCAGCCAATTTGAGGACTCCTTGGGGAAACTGTTTTTT,CASSQFEDSLGKLFF
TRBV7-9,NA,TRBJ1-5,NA,TGTGCCAGCAGCTTAGGGGGGGTTAGCAATCAGCCCCAGCATTTT,CASSLGGVSNQPQHF
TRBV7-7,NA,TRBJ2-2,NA,TGTGCCAGCAGCCCCTCGGGACTCTACACCGGGGAGCTGTTTTTT,CASSPSGLYTGELFF
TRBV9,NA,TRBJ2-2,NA,TGTGCCAGCAGCGCGGGGAACACCGGGGAGCTGTTTTTT,CASSAGNTGELFF
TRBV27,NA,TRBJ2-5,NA,TGTGCCAGCAGTTTCATTGGGCAGGGCGTACAAGAGACCCAGTACTTC,CASSFIGQGVQETQYF
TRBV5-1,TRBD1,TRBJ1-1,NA,TGCGCCAGCAGCGAAGGGGACAGAATCACTGAAGCTTTCTTT,CASSEGDRITEAFF
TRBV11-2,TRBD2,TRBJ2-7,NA,TGTGCCAGCTGGAGCGGGGGGGCATACGAGCAGTACTTC,CASWSGGAYEQYF
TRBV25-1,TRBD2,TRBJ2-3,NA,TGTGCCAGCACTACAAGCGGGGGGGCAGATACGCAGTATTTT,CASTTSGGADTQYF
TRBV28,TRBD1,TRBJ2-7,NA,TGTGCCAGTTCCCCCAGGGGGCCAGGGTACGAGCAGTACTTC,CASSPRGPGYEQYF
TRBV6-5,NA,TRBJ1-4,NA,TGTGCCAGCAGCCTCTACCCTGAAAAACTGTTTTTT,CASSLYPEKLFF
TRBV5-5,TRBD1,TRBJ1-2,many,TGTGCCAGCAGCTGGTGGGGACAGGGGATTTTTGGCTACACCTTC,CASSWWGQGIFGYTF
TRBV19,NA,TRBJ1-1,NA,TGTGCCAGTAGTATAGGGCTATGGACTGAAGCTTTCTTT,CASSIGLWTEAFF
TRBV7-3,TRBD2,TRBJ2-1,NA,TGTGCCAGCAGCTTAAGGGGGGAGGGCCTTATGAATGAGCAGTTCTTC,CASSLRGEGLMNEQFF
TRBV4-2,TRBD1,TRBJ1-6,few,TGTGCCAGCAGCCATAACCCGGGACAGGGGTTGAGTTCACCCCTCCACTTT,CASSHNPGQGLSSPLHF
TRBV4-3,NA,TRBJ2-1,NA,TGCGCCAGCAGCCAAGATAGTCCGGGATATGAGCAGTTCTTC,CASSQDSPGYEQFF
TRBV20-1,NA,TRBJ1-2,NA,TGCAGTGCTAGACGGGATGGCTACACCTTC,CSARRDGYTF
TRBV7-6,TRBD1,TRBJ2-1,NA,TGTGCCAGCAGCAAGGACAGGCCTTACAATGAGCAGTTCTTC,CASSKDRPYNEQFF
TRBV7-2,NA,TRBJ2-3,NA,TGTGCCAGCAGCCTCGGCCCCGGGTTAGACGATACGCAGTATTTT,CASSLGPGLDDTQYF
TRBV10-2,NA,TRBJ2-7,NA,TGCGCCATCTCGCCTAGTGGGCCCTACGAGCAGTACTTC,CAISPSGPYEQYF
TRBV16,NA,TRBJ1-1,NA,TGTGCCAGCAGCCAATCTATCGTCCAGGCGAACACTGAAGCTTTCTTT,CASSQSIVQANTEAFF
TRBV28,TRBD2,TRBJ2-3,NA,TGTGCCAGCAGTCGGGAGGTCCCAGCATTAACAGATACGCAGTATTTT,CASSREVPALTDTQYF
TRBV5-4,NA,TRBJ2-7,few,TGTGCCAGCAGCTTGGAACTTGGCGAGCAGTACTTC,CASSLELGEQYF
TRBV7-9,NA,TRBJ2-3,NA,TGTGCCAGCAGCTCTATTGCGGCAGATACGCAGTATTTT,CASSSIAADTQYF
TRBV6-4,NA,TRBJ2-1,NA,TGTGCCAGCAGTGAATCCTACAATGAGCAGTTCTTC,CASSESYNEQFF
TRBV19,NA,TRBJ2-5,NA,TGTGCCAGTAGTTCTCGACTGGGAAGTACGCAAGAGACCCAGTACTTC,CASSSRLGSTQETQYF
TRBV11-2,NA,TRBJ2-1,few,TGTGCCAGCAGTGACCAACAGGGTGGATCCTACAATGAGCAGTTCTTC,CASSDQQGGSYNEQFF
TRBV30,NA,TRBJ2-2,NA,TGTGCCTGGAGTTTGAGAGCAATCACCGGGGAGCTGTTTTTT,CAWSLRAITGELFF
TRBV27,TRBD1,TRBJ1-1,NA,TGTGCCAGCAGTTTAGGGACAGGGGGGGAAGCTTTCTTT,CASSLGTGGEAFF
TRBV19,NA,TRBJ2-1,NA,TGTGCCAGTAGTTGGGGGGCGAGCTCCTACAATGAGCAGTTCTTC,CASSWGASSYNEQFF
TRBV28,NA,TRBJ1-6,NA,TGTGCCAGCAGTTGGGACCGCGATAGTTCACCCCTCCACTTT,CASSWDRDSSPLHF
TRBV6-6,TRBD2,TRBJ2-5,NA,TGTGCCAGCAGCCTTAGCGGGAGGGCCGGGTGGGAGACCCAGTACTTC,CASSLSGRAGWETQYF